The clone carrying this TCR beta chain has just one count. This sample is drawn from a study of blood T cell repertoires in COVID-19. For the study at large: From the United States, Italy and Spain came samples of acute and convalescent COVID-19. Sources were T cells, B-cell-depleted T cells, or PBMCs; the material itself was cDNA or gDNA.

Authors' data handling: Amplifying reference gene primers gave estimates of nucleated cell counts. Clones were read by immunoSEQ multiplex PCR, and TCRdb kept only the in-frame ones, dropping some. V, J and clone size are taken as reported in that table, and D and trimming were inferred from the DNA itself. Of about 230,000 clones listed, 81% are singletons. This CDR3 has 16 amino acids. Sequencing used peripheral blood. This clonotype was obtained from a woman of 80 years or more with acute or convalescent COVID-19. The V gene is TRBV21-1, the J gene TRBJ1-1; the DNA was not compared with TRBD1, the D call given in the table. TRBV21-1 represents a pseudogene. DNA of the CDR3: TGTGCCAGCAGCAAAGACCCCGACAGAAAGAACACTGAAGCTTTCTTT. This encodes CASSKDPDRKNTEAFF.